Listed here is a single TCR beta chain. Original handling: Cell counts per sample came from amplifying reference gene primers. The protocol was immunoSEQ multiplex PCR, while the TCRdb copy is restricted to in-frame clones and leaves out a portion. V, J and clone size are taken as reported in that table, and D and trimming were inferred from the DNA itself. The sample records 250,000 to 300,000 clones, roughly 80% being singletons. Germline-derived CDR1 and CDR2 are GTSNPN and SVGIG (reference sequence). V was pared by 5 bases and J by 2 bases, with 8 bases between. The CDR3 has 12 amino acids. These data originate in a study of blood T cell repertoires in COVID-19. Background on the study: Acute and convalescent COVID-19 samples came from the United States, Italy and Spain. PBMCs, B-cell-depleted T cells, or T cells were the source of the cDNA or gDNA that made up the material.

Adults between about 18 and 95 years of age took part from under 25 US areas. The TCR was taken from a man between 35 and 55 years old who had been exposed to COVID-19. Material: PBMCs or T cells enriched from blood (not recorded which). V gene TRBV30 combines with J gene TRBJ2-3, with D uncertain. Written as DNA, the CDR3 is TGTGCCTGGTCGTTCTCCACAGATACGCAGTATTTT. Residues: CAWSFSTDTQYF.